The subject of this entry is one TCR beta chain. Running of the assay took place at deep level. Each replicate PCR on the sorted subsets used 200 to 250 ng DNA (around 30,000 T cell genomes). In the source study's methods: Junction-only immunoSEQ data arrived without quality scores, meaning filtering differed. The table came from immunoSEQ multiplex PCR; TCRdb's copy has only in-frame clones and leaves some out. Clone size and V and J calls were adopted from that table, with D and trimming inferred from the DNA. The sample shows a few million clones, approximately 90% of them seen only once. Per germline, CDR1 SGHTA and CDR2 FQGTGA. CDR3 length: 16 amino acids. V lost 2 bases and J lost 3; bases outside the gene matches: 3. This record belongs to a study of shared clonotypes between healthy human individuals. Adult Caucasians living in Nashville, Tennessee made up all of the donors.

The sample comprised naive CD4+ T cells sorted from blood. The subset denotes: CD45RA+ positively selected. This clonotype was sampled from a man aged 18 to 29 in good health. The rearrangement links TRBV7-3 to TRBJ2-1, with 11 bases identical to TRBD2. The CDR3 DNA is TGTGCCAGCAGCTTATTCGGGACTAGCGGCTACAATGAGCAGTTCTTC. Protein: CASSLFGTSGYNEQFF.